This T cell receptor (beta chain) comes out of a study of tumor-infiltrating lymphocytes in primary liver carcinoma. The study co-extracted DNA and RNA from roughly 20-30 mg of unsorted bulk tissue. To note about this clonotype: Its target is unknown. A read error may explain this, as a much larger clone is one base away.

Study results and limitations: Tumors significantly exceeded blood in top-250-clone fraction (p = 0.039). Only about 7.5-24% of top clones spanned all five tumor regions.

The investigators made TCR beta cDNA from roughly 460 ng total RNA, using a constant-region primer. Libraries covering TCR beta were generated through three nested multiplex PCR rounds (using a slightly modified ARM-PCR). The two initial PCR rounds, about 9 cycles each, used TRBV1-TRBV30 forward and C-beta reverse primers. In TCRdb, the multiplex PCR reads were re-called with MiXCR into one record per CDR3 protein. The data hold roughly 120,000 distinct CDR3 sequences, with roughly three fifths observed a single time. Germline-derived CDR1 and CDR2 are PRHDT and FYEKMQ (reference sequence). The CDR3 has 16 amino acids. Germline trimming cut 4 bases from V and 9 bases from J; bases unmatched to any gene: 11.

The sample consisted of liver tumor tissue from sampling region 3. Subset here: tumor region T3, left-lateral pole. The V gene is TRBV13, the J gene TRBJ2-7, with TRBD2 matching 14 bases. This receptor was taken from a woman between 55 and 75 years old with primary liver carcinoma and hepatitis B virus infection. The CDR3: CASSSGTSGGCLGQYF. CDR3 nucleotides: TGTGCCAGCAGCTCAGGGACTAGCGGGGGATGCCTGGGGCAGTACTTC.